The clone carrying this T cell receptor beta chain has more than one count but fewer than ten. Antigen unknown. Generation of TCR beta libraries employed quantitative 5'-RACE incorporating molecular barcodes. MiXCR was run by TCRdb on the 5' RACE reads, yielding one entry per CDR3 protein. The sample has some 200,000 distinct CDR3 sequences, around 13% seen once. This specimen belongs to a study of CD8 T cells in ankylosing spondylitis. Findings and limits, study-wide: A motif in TCR beta, a set of eight or nine highly homologous variants, appeared characteristic of ankylosing spondylitis blood.

The CDR3 runs 12 residues. Per the germline V gene, CDR1 is GTSNPN and CDR2 is SVGIG (reference sequence). Trimming removed 4 bases at V and 5 bases at J, with 11 bases between. Material: blood, either unsorted or a sorted T cell fraction (not recorded which). The V and J genes are TRBV30 and TRBJ1-1; D not resolved. The clonotype was recovered from a male donor with ankylosing spondylitis or in good health (not recorded which). The CDR3 protein is CAWTPQGTEAFF. DNA of the CDR3: TGTGCCTGGACACCCCAAGGAACTGAAGCTTTCTTT. Together with reference TRBV30 and TRBJ1-1, the CDR3 gives the full variable domain: SQTIHQWPATLVQPVGSPLSLECTVEGTSNPNLYWYRQAAGRGLQLLFYSVGIGQISSEVPQNLSASRPQDRQFILSSKKLLLSDSGFYLCAWTPQGTEAFFGQGTRLTVV.